This passage covers 18 T cell receptor beta chains from one sample sequenced in a study of OX40 agonist ivuxolimab in advanced cancers. The protocol was immunoSEQ multiplex PCR, while the TCRdb copy is restricted to in-frame clones and leaves out a portion. This sample has tens of thousands of clones, with approximately 83% found just once. The specimen was CD4+ or CD8+ T cells sorted from blood, collected in a trial of the OX40 agonist ivuxolimab. The receptors shown here come from an adult with an advanced solid tumor such as melanoma, head and neck, liver or kidney cancer.

The chain uses TRBV29-1 and TRBJ2-5; D ambiguous. Per germline, CDR1 SQVTM and CDR2 ANQGSEA. The CDR3 has 14 amino acids. Trimming left V 3 bases short and J 1 base short, with 12 bases between. The CDR3 nucleotides read TGCAGCGTTGAGAGTGTAGAAACCCAAGAGACCCAGTACTTC. Amino acid sequence: CSVESVETQETQYF. The full variable domain, with the rest looked up from reference TRBV29-1 and TRBJ2-5, is SAVISQKPSRDICQRGTSLTIQCQVDSQVTMMFWYRQQPGQSLTLIATANQGSEATYESGFVIDKFPISRPNLTFSTLTVSNMSPEDSSIYLCSVESVETQETQYFGPGTRLLVL.

This clone was found once. The V call is TRBV9, the J call TRBJ1-2; D is uncertain. CDR3 length: 15 amino acids. V was cut by 4 bases and J by 3 bases, with 16 bases left in between. Germline-derived CDR1 and CDR2 are SGDLS and YYNGEE. In nucleotides, the CDR3 is TGTGCCAGCAGCCTAACACTGACAAACGACTATGGCTACACCTTC. Translation gives CASSLTLTNDYGYTF. The variable domain in full, with the rest retrieved from reference TRBV9 and TRBJ1-2, is DSGVTQTPKHLITATGQRVTLRCSPRSGDLSVYWYQQSLDQGLQFLIQYYNGEERAKGNILERFSAQQFPDLHSELNLSSLELGDSALYFCASSLTLTNDYGYTFGSGTRLTVV.

The chain carries TRBV5-1 and TRBJ2-3, with 11 bases aligning to TRBD1. The junction had 7 bases not matched to a gene; V was cut back by 5 bases and J by 2 bases. The germline CDR1 and CDR2 sequences are SGHRS and YFSETQ. This CDR3 contains 16 residues. CDR3 nucleotide sequence: TGCGCCAGCAGTCTAGGACAGGGGGCTATCACAGATACGCAGTATTTT. Translating gives CASSLGQGAITDTQYF.

The chain is built from TRBV13 and TRBJ2-1; a possible D gene is TRBD1 (5 bases). This CDR3 region has 18 residues. The V end lost 5 bases, the J end lost 2 bases, and 22 bases lay between the germline ends. Germline CDR1 reads PRHDT; CDR2 reads FYEKMQ (reference sequence). The CDR3 DNA follows: TGTGCCAGCAGCAGGGGCCTAGATCCCATCCCAGCCTACAATGAGCAGTTCTTC. Protein product: CASSRGLDPIPAYNEQFF.

This clone has a single count. V usage is TRBV2 and J usage is TRBJ2-7; the D is unclear. Trimming removed 3 bases at V and 9 bases at J, with 6 bases between. The CDR3 is 10 amino acids. Germline values: CDR1 SNHLY, CDR2 FYNNEI. CDR3 DNA sequence: TGTGCCAGCAGTGAGGGCAGGCAGTACTTC. The encoded protein is CASSEGRQYF.

This rearrangement joins TRBV7-2 to TRBJ1-1; D gene unclear. The CDR3 is 13 amino acids. Between the trimmed V and J ends, which lost 8 bases and 3 bases, there was a span of 13 bases. Germline CDR1 is SGHTA and CDR2 is FQGNSA. The CDR3 spells CASGFNGDTEAFF. In nucleotides, the CDR3 is TGTGCCAGCGGTTTTAATGGGGACACTGAAGCTTTCTTT.

The chain employs TRBV5-4 and TRBJ2-2, with 7 bases fitting TRBD2. Germline CDR1 and CDR2: SGHNT and YYREEE (reference sequence). The ends lost 2 bases at V and 6 bases at J; junction bases unmatched: 10. CDR3 length: 16 residues. The CDR3 DNA follows: TGTGCCAGCAGCTTAGGGGCCGCGCTAGCGGCCGGGGAGCTGTTTTTT. This gives the protein CASSLGAALAAGELFF. The full variable domain, in which reference TRBV5-4 and TRBJ2-2 provide the parts outside the CDR3, is ETGVTQSPTHLIKTRGQQVTLRCSSQSGHNTVSWYQQALGQGPQFIFQYYREEENGRGNFPPRFSGLQFPNYSSELNVNALELDDSALYLCASSLGAALAAGELFFGEGSRLTVL.

J is TRBJ2-6 and V is TRBV7-9; tentative D call: TRBD2 (5 bases). The V end was cut by 5 bases, the J end by 1 base, with 12 bases between. Per the germline V gene, CDR1 is SEHNR and CDR2 is FQNEAQ (reference sequence). CDR3 length: 16 amino acids. CDR3 region: CASSQSRGSGANVLTF. CDR3 in DNA: TGTGCCAGCAGCCAAAGTCGGGGATCTGGGGCCAACGTCCTGACTTTC.

The chain carries TRBV18 and TRBJ1-5; TRBD1 agrees at 9 bases. Germline-derived CDR1 and CDR2 are KGHSH and LQKENI. After removal of 1 base from V and 4 bases from J, the junction contained 2 bases not matched to a gene. The CDR3 is 15 residues long. The CDR3 sequence: CASSPRTGANQPQHF. The CDR3 DNA reads TGTGCCAGCTCACCACGGACAGGGGCTAATCAGCCCCAGCATTTT.

This chain links TRBV5-1 with TRBJ2-6, with no clear D. With 5 bases removed from V and 2 bases from J, the gap between germline ends came to 5 bases. The CDR3 is 13 residues long. CDR1 and CDR2 (germline): SGHRS, YFSETQ. DNA of the CDR3: TGCGCCAGCAGTTCTACTGGGGCCAACGTCCTGACTTTC. Its translation is CASSSTGANVLTF.

Concerning this clone itself: The junction differs from germline at one of its ends, possibly a read error. The chain employs TRBV7-7 and TRBJ2-3; 10 nucleotides agree with TRBD1. Germline CDR1 and CDR2: SSHAT and FNYEAQ (reference sequence). This CDR3 has 16 amino acids. The CDR3: CASSLRTGGPTDTQYF. CDR3 bases: TGTGCTAGCAGCCTGAGGACAGGGGGACCCACAGATACGCAGTATTTT.

The CDR3 sequence: CASSLTPDAGTEAFF. The CDR3 DNA reads as TGTGCCAGCAGCCTAACTCCCGATGCGGGGACTGAAGCTTTCTTT. This chain joins TRBV7-6 and TRBJ1-1, with D unclear. Trimming shortened V by 5 bases and J by 5 bases, and 18 bases separated the two germline ends. Germline CDR1 and CDR2: SGHVS and FNYEAQ. The CDR3 extends over 15 amino acids.

The chain links TRBV11-2 to TRBJ1-6, with 9 bases identical to TRBD1. V dropped 0 bases and J dropped 16; count of bases not matched to a gene: 4. CDR1 SGHAT and CDR2 FQNNGV come from the germline V gene. This CDR3 has 13 amino acids. The CDR3 DNA is TGTGCCAGCAGCTTAGAAGGACAGGGGTCGCTCCACTTT. Translation: CASSLEGQGSLHF.

The chain links TRBV7-6 to TRBJ2-7; D assignment may be TRBD1 or TRBD2 (6 bases each). Per germline, CDR1 SGHVS and CDR2 FNYEAQ. The CDR3 is made up of 15 amino acids. The V gene lost 3 bases and the J gene lost 5 bases, with 17 bases spanning the gap. The CDR3 DNA sequence: TGTGCCAGCAGCTTGGGGGGCAACCCAGGCCACGAGCAGTACTTC. Its translation is CASSLGGNPGHEQYF.

V and J are TRBV6-5 and TRBJ2-1; D may correspond to TRBD1 or TRBD2 (6 bases each). V was clipped by 0 bases and J by 5 bases, with 11 bases between them. From germline, CDR1 is MNHEY and CDR2 SVGAGI. This CDR3 is 15 amino acids long. CDR3 in amino acids: CASSYSGGPNNEQFF. In DNA, the CDR3 is TGTGCCAGCAGTTACTCTGGGGGGCCCAACAATGAGCAGTTCTTC.

This clone has more than one count but fewer than ten. This rearrangement joins TRBV5-4 to TRBJ1-1, with D unresolved. Germline V gene data show CDR1 as SGHNT and CDR2 as YYREEE (reference sequence). The CDR3 is 13 amino acids. V was pared by 4 bases and J by 1 base, with 8 bases between. The CDR3 loop reads CASSGRGNTEAFF. The CDR3 region has the DNA TGTGCCAGCAGCGGGCGAGGGAACACTGAAGCTTTCTTT.

The CDR3 here is CASSRTGGNQPQHF. In nucleotides, the CDR3 is TGTGCCAGCTCGCGGACAGGGGGCAATCAGCCCCAGCATTTT. The chain is built from TRBV18 and TRBJ1-5, with TRBD1 identical over 9 bases. In germline, CDR1 is KGHSH, CDR2 LQKENI. After removal of 6 bases from V and 2 bases from J, the junction contained 2 bases not matched to a gene. This CDR3 comprises 14 residues.

This chain links TRBV2 with TRBJ2-7; possibly TRBD1 for D (6 bases). Germline CDR1 reads SNHLY; CDR2 reads FYNNEI. The CDR3 is made up of 14 amino acids. V gave up 7 bases and J gave up 0 bases, with 13 bases separating them. CDR3 amino acids: CASNQQGYSYEQYF. The CDR3 region has the DNA TGTGCCAGCAATCAACAGGGTTACTCCTACGAGCAGTACTTC. The complete variable domain, with remaining parts taken from reference TRBV2 and TRBJ2-7, reads EPEVTQTPSHQVTQMGQEVILRCVPISNHLYFYWYRQILGQKVEFLVSFYNNEISEKSEIFDDQFSVERPDGSNFTLKIRSTKLEDSAMYFCASNQQGYSYEQYFGPGTRLTVT.